This TCR beta chain was captured in a study of blood T cell repertoires in COVID-19. Seattle cases were enrolled at active infection and followed longitudinally. The CDR3 has 17 residues. Deletions cut 3 bases from V and 0 bases from J, with 12 bases between. The V gene's germline CDR1 is MNHEY and CDR2 SMNVEV (reference sequence). Sequenced by immunoSEQ multiplex PCR; TCRdb stores in-frame clones only, minus some. The sample has some 75,000 clones, less than 90% seen once; the top ten hold 9.5% to 15%. This TCR was sampled from a middle-aged man with COVID-19, enrolled during active disease. The sequencing sample was made of peripheral blood. This chain joins TRBV27 and TRBJ2-6; D unresolved. CDR3 amino acids: CASSFTVSYSGANVLTF. The DNA for the CDR3 is TGTGCCAGCAGTTTTACAGTCTCCTACTCTGGGGCCAACGTCCTGACTTTC.